The TCR beta chain under discussion was sequenced for a study of PD-L1 blockade in urothelial cancer (dated by TCRdb to about 2017). Describing the broader study: Therapy was started in about 2014 for all patients, and atezolizumab 1,200 mg was administered intravenously every 3 weeks. Twenty-five of 29 patients were identified as males with urothelial cancer of bladder origin, and a prior smoking history was reported by 18 of 29 patients. Patients had an ECOG performance status of 0 or 1 and had received between 0 and 3 prior chemotherapy regimens. Blood samples were analyzed 3 weeks after the start of treatment (second dose) and 6 weeks after the start of treatment. Blood samples gave a median of approximately 150,000 T cells and under 85,000 unique TCRs, with a median clonality of 0.080. The study was an exploratory multi-omic analysis of somatic, immune and clinical correlates of response to PD-L1 blockade with atezolizumab in urothelial cancer. Pretreatment tumor samples, along with matched peripheral blood collected serially before and after atezolizumab treatment, underwent TCR sequencing. Durable clinical benefit was defined as a progression-free survival longer than 6 months, and TCR features were additionally tested against progression-free survival and overall survival. In the same patients, whole exome sequencing and RNA sequencing of pretreatment tumors were performed in addition to TCR sequencing. Under ten patients reached durable clinical benefit, while roughly 22 patients did not. Some 29 patients had pretreatment blood TCR-seq, some 25 had at least one posttreatment blood collection, and some 25 had tumor TCR-seq.

The paper as a whole reports these results and caveats: At 3 weeks after the start of treatment, tumor-associated TCR clones in peripheral blood had expanded more in patients with durable benefit (n of about 20, p = 0.022). Because the sample size was small (n = 29) and many of the analyses were exploratory, the results are meant to be hypothesis-generating. Improved progression-free and overall survival was associated with having pretreatment peripheral blood TCR clonality below the median.

V is pared back by 1 base and J by 2 bases, with 17 bases lying between the germline termini. The CDR3, cysteine through phenylalanine, is 17 amino acids long. Only the CDR3 part of the read is kept: 51 bases, read in frame from the first base. CDR1 and CDR2, looked up from the germline V gene (reference sequence), are SEHNR and FQNEAQ. Synthetic TCR analog templates were spiked into each PCR to estimate absolute template abundance from read counts. The immunoSEQ assay was used to amplify TCRbeta CDR3 regions from genomic DNA with bias-controlled V and J gene primers. Rearranged TCRbeta segments were sequenced at approximately 20X coverage. The authors processed their data as follows. Sequencing errors were corrected by clustering, and CDR3s were annotated against IMGT so that V, D and J genes could be assigned. Downstream analyses used only productive TCRbeta rearrangements, leaving out any out-of-frame or stop-codon sequences. Clonality was computed as one minus Shannon entropy normalized by the log of the number of unique productive sequences. Fisher's exact test with Benjamini-Hochberg correction, at a threshold of adjusted p below 0.01, was used to find clones that differed between time points or between blood and tumor. TCRdb retrieved this table from immuneACCESS and kept in-frame rearrangements only. Not all clones are present; in checked studies, unresolved V genes account for under half, and no reason is known for the remainder. Clone size and the V and J calls come from that table; the DNA yielded D and trimming. The table for this sample lists about 82,000 clones; about 85% of them were counted only once. Of the sample, approximately 6% falls within the top ten clones.

Worth noting for this clone: Its target antigen remains unknown. Per-nucleotide qualities are absent, and no much larger clonotype sits a single base away.

The cohort comprised fewer than 35 patients with locally advanced or metastatic urothelial carcinoma treated at Memorial Sloan Kettering on a trial protocol. Peripheral blood mononuclear cells were collected pretreatment and during treatment, with between 1 and 8 total time points obtained per patient. The Qiagen DNeasy Blood extraction kit was used to purify genomic DNA from total PBMCs and tumor samples. PBMCs were collected pretreatment and during treatment, and were isolated and stored as previously described. The chain was built from TRBV7-9 and TRBJ2-5, and TRBD1 may be the D gene, going by 5 matching bases. This sample comprised PBMCs, obtained around atezolizumab (anti-PD-L1) treatment. This TCR was recovered from a woman in her seventies with urothelial cancer. The CDR3 is CASSLVYRAGKQETQYF. In nucleotides, the sequence is TGTGCCAGCAGCTTAGTCTACCGTGCAGGGAAACAAGAGACCCAGTACTTC.